These 7 T cell receptor beta chains were sequenced from one sample in a study of blood T cell repertoires in COVID-19. Sequencing used immunoSEQ multiplex PCR; TCRdb keeps in-frame clones, though not all of them. Among 100,000 to 150,000 clones listed, 81% were seen once. Sequenced material: peripheral blood. The receptors were gathered from a man in his thirties or forties with COVID-19, enrolled during active disease.

The chain recombines TRBV27 with TRBJ1-2; TRBD1 agrees at 9 bases. Germline V gene lookup returns CDR1 MNHEY and CDR2 SMNVEV (reference sequence). V lost 7 bases, J lost 10 bases, and 10 bases stayed unmatched. The CDR3 totals 13 residues. The CDR3 spells CASTMSGTGSYTF. The CDR3 DNA is TGTGCCAGCACAATGTCCGGGACAGGGTCCTACACCTTC.

This clone occurred a few times. The chain has TRBV4-1 and TRBJ1-4; 8 bases fit TRBD1. The CDR3 is 15 amino acids. Germline assignment: CDR1 MGHRA and CDR2 YSYEKL. With V trimmed by 4 bases and J by 10 bases, 11 bases remained unmatched. Written as DNA, the CDR3 is TGCGCCAGCAGCCCGACAGGGGATGGTGGTGGAAAACTGTTTTTT. This codes for CASSPTGDGGGKLFF.

This chain links TRBV30 with TRBJ1-3, with D possibly TRBD1 on 5 matching bases. CDR1 is GTSNPN, CDR2 SVGIG, per germline (reference sequence). Between the trimmed V and J ends, which lost 3 bases and 0 bases, there was a span of 9 bases. This CDR3 is built from 14 residues. The CDR3 spells CAWSRQSSGNTIYF. The DNA of the CDR3 is TGTGCCTGGAGCCGACAGAGCTCTGGAAACACCATATATTTT.

The chain combines TRBV29-1 with TRBJ2-3; D perhaps matches TRBD2 (5 bases). CDR3 length: 11 amino acids. The germline V gene encodes CDR1 SQVTM and CDR2 ANQGSEA. With 4 bases removed from V and 4 bases from J, the gap between germline ends came to 6 bases. CDR3 DNA sequence: TGCAGCGTTGTGGAGGCAGATACGCAGTATTTT. It translates to CSVVEADTQYF.

V usage is TRBV5-1 and J usage is TRBJ2-1; D perhaps matches TRBD1 (6 bases). V was pared by 0 bases and J by 7 bases, with 14 bases between. This CDR3 has 15 amino acids. Germline V gene lookup returns CDR1 SGHRS and CDR2 YFSETQ. The DNA of the CDR3 is TGCGCCAGCAGCTTGGTAACAGGGCCTACAAATGAGCAGTTCTTC. It is translated as CASSLVTGPTNEQFF. The full variable domain, in which reference TRBV5-1 and TRBJ2-1 provide the parts outside the CDR3, is KAGVTQTPRYLIKTRGQQVTLSCSPISGHRSVSWYQQTPGQGLQFLFEYFSETQRNKGNFPGRFSGRQFSNSRSEMNVSTLELGDSALYLCASSLVTGPTNEQFFGPGTRLTVL.

In DNA form, the CDR3 reads TGCGCCAGCAGCCGAATGAAGGACAGGGAGAATTCCTACGAGCAGTACTTC. Translated: CASSRMKDRENSYEQYF. The chain recombines TRBV5-1 with TRBJ2-7, with 8 bases identical to TRBD1. The J segment lost 1 base and the V segment lost 4 bases, leaving 13 bases of the junction unmatched. The CDR3 is 17 amino acids. CDR1 is SGHRS, CDR2 YFSETQ, per germline.

This chain connects TRBV5-6 to TRBJ1-2, with 8 bases that match TRBD1. Germline V gene sequence: CDR1 SGHDT, CDR2 YYEEEE. With V trimmed by 4 bases and J by 4 bases, 12 bases remained unmatched. The CDR3 extends over 16 amino acids. The CDR3 nucleotides read TGTGCCAGCAGCCCGCTTACAGGGGGACCTAGCTATGGCTACACCTTC. Protein: CASSPLTGGPSYGYTF.